This record looks at one TCR beta chain sequence and its context. What it recognizes is unknown. This sample stems from a study of read filtering for tumor transcriptome and immune sequencing. For the study at large: R-ISS stage counts were about eight for I, about 15 for II, 7 for III. Overall study results and limits: Without single-read clonotypes, shared clonotype proportions correlated more between IR-seq and RNA-seq.

From about 400 ng of RNA, a library with molecular barcoded alpha/delta and beta/gamma adaptors was made. TCRdb itself ran the reads through MiXCR, one entry per CDR3 protein. The table lists roughly 59,000 distinct CDR3 sequences, roughly 19% of them singletons, with 11% in the top ten. V was pared by 5 bases and J by 11 bases, with 22 bases between. CDR3 length: 14 residues. Germline assignment: CDR1 DFQATT and CDR2 SNEGSKA (reference sequence). The sample comprised a population of CD138-negative cells sorted from bone marrow. The TCR comes from a donor aged 40 or over with multiple myeloma. The chain couples TRBV20-1 to TRBJ2-1; maybe TRBD2 (6 bases). CDR3 nucleotide sequence: TGCAGTGCTCCAGGGACTGGCGGGCAAAGGAAGCAGTTCTTC. Translation: CSAPGTGGQRKQFF.